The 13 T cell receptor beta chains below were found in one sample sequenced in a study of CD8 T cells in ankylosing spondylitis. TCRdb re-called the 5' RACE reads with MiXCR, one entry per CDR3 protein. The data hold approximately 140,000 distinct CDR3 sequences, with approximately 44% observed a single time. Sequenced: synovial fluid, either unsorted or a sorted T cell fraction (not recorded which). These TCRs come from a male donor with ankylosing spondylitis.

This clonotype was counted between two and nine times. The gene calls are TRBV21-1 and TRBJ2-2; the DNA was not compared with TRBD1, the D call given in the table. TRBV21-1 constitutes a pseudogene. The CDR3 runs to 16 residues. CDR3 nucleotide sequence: TGTGCCAGCACCTTAAGGAGGGGGCAGAACACCGGGGAGCTGTTTTTT. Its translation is CASTLRRGQNTGELFF.

Written as DNA, the CDR3 is TGCAGTGCTAGAGATCTCCGCCTGAACACTGAAGCTTTCTTT. It encodes CSARDLRLNTEAFF. The gene calls are TRBV20-1 and TRBJ1-1; the D is unclear. The CDR3 totals 14 residues. The V end lost 0 bases, the J end lost 0 bases, and 8 bases lay between the germline ends. The V gene's germline CDR1 is DFQATT and CDR2 SNEGSKA (reference sequence).

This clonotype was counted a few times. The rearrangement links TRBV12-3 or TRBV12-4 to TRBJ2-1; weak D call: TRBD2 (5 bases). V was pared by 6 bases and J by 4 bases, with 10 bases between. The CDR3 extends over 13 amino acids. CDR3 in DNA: TGTGCCAGCAGGGAGGACGGTTACAATGAGCAGTTCTTC. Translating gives CASREDGYNEQFF.

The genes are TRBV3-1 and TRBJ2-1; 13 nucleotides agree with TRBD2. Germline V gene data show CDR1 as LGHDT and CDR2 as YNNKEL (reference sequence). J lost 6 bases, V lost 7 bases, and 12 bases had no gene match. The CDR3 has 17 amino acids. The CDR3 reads CASTQMGLAGIFNEQFF. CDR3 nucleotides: TGTGCCAGCACCCAGATGGGACTAGCGGGAATTTTCAATGAGCAGTTCTTC.

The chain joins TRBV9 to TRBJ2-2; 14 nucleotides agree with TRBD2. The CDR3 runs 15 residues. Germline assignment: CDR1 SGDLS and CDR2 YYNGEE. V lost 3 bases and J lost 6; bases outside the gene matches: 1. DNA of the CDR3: TGTGCCAGCAGCGAGGGACTAGCGGGAGCCGGGGAGCTGTTTTTT. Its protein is CASSEGLAGAGELFF.

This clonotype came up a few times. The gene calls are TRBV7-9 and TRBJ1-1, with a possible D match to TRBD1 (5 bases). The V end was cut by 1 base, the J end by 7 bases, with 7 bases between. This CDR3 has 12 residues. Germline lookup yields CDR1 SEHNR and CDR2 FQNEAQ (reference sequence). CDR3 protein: CASSLGRVEAFF. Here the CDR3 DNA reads TGTGCCAGCAGCTTAGGCAGGGTTGAAGCTTTCTTT.

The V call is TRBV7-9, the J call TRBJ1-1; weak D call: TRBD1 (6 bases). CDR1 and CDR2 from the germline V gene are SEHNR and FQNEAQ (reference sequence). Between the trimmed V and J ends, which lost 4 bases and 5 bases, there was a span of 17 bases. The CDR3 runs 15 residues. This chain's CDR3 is CASSSWTAFGTEAFF. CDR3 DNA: TGTGCCAGCAGCTCCTGGACAGCCTTTGGGACTGAAGCTTTCTTT. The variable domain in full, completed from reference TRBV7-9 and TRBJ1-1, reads DTGVSQNPRHKITKRGQNVTFRCDPISEHNRLYWYRQTLGQGPEFLTYFQNEAQLEKSRLLSDRFSAERPKGSFSTLEIQRTEQGDSAMYLCASSSWTAFGTEAFFGQGTRLTVV.

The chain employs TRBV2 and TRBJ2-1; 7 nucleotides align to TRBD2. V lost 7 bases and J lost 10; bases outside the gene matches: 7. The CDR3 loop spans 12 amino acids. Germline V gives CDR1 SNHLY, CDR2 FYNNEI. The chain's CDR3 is CASIDGRWEQFF. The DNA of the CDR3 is TGTGCCAGCATCGACGGGAGGTGGGAGCAGTTCTTC.

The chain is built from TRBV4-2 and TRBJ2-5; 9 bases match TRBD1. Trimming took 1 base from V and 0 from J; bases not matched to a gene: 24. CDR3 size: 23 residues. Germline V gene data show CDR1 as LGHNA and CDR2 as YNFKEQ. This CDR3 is CASSQVEGPGTGLVLSYQETQYF. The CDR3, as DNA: TGTGCCAGCAGCCAAGTTGAGGGGCCCGGGACAGGGCTAGTCTTATCGTACCAAGAGACCCAGTACTTC.

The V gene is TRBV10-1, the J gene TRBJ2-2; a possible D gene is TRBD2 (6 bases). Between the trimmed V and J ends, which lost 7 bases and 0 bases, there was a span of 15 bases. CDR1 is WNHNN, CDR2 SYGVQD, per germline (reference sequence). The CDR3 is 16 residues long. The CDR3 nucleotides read TGCGCCAGCACCAGCTTCACGGGGGCGAACACCGGGGAGCTGTTTTTT. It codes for CASTSFTGANTGELFF.

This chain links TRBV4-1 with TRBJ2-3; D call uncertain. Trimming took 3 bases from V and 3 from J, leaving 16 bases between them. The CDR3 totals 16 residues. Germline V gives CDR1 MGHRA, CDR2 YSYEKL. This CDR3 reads CASSQGTVGWTDTQYF. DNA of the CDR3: TGCGCCAGCAGCCAGGGAACGGTAGGGTGGACAGATACGCAGTATTTT.

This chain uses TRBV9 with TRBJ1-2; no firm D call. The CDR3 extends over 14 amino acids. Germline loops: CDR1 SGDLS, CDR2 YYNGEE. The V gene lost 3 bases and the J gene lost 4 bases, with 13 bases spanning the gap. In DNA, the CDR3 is TGTGCCAGCAGCGAGGCGAGGGAGGGCTATGGCTACACCTTC. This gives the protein CASSEAREGYGYTF.

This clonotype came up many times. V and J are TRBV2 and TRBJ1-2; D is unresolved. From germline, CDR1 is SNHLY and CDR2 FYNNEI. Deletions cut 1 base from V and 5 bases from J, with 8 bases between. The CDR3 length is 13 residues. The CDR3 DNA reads TGTGCCAGCAGTGAAGATGGCTTTTATGGCTACACCTTC. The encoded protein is CASSEDGFYGYTF.